This note documents a single TCR beta chain sequence. This record comes from a study of blood T cell repertoires in COVID-19. J lost 3 bases, V lost 7 bases, and 9 bases had no gene match. Germline-derived CDR1 and CDR2 are LNHDA and SQIVND (reference sequence). CDR3 length: 15 amino acids. TCRdb keeps only in-frame clones here, not all; method: immunoSEQ multiplex PCR. The sample yields more than 150,000 clones, around 87% seen once. Sequenced material: peripheral blood. This receptor was obtained from a woman between 70 and 85 years old with COVID-19, enrolled during active disease. The chain couples TRBV19 to TRBJ2-7, with TRBD2 matching over 10 bases. The CDR3 region is CASTPRTSGFYEQYF. CDR3 nucleotide sequence: TGTGCCAGTACTCCGAGGACTAGCGGATTCTACGAGCAGTACTTC.